These 9 T cell receptor beta chains came from one sample sequenced in a study of CD8 T cells in Susac syndrome. RNA, at about 0.45 to 1 ug, was reverse transcribed with random hexamers. In TCRdb, the immunoSEQ multiplex PCR reads were re-called with MiXCR into one record per CDR3 protein. The data contain about 160,000 distinct CDR3 sequences, over 85% of them singletons. Sequenced: CD4+ T cells from PBMCs. Receptors were obtained from a human donor in good health.

V is TRBV13 and J is TRBJ2-3; no firm D call. Trimming stripped 6 bases from V and 10 bases from J, with 14 bases between. Per the germline V gene, CDR1 is PRHDT and CDR2 is FYEKMQ (reference sequence). The CDR3 covers 12 residues. The CDR3, as DNA: TGTGCCAGCAGTCTAACACCTCATGCGCAGTATTTT. Translating it yields CASSLTPHAQYF.

The J gene is TRBJ1-1, the V gene TRBV5-1, with 9 bases lining up with TRBD1. The V gene's germline CDR1 is SGHRS and CDR2 YFSETQ. With 2 bases clipped from V and 3 bases from J, the junction kept 2 bases outside the gene matches. This CDR3 is built from 14 residues. Here the CDR3 DNA reads TGCGCCAGCAGCTTACAGGGGGCGTACACTGAAGCTTTCTTT. Amino acid sequence: CASSLQGAYTEAFF. Combining the CDR3 with reference TRBV5-1 and TRBJ1-1 gives the whole variable domain KAGVTQTPRYLIKTRGQQVTLSCSPISGHRSVSWYQQTPGQGLQFLFEYFSETQRNKGNFPGRFSGRQFSNSRSEMNVSTLELGDSALYLCASSLQGAYTEAFFGQGTRLTVV.

This clonotype was found once. The V and J genes are TRBV3-1 and TRBJ2-1; D is undetermined. Trimming cost V 1 base and J 8 bases, with 18 bases left between them. CDR3 size: 16 residues. Germline V gene data show CDR1 as LGHDT and CDR2 as YNNKEL (reference sequence). Here the CDR3 reads CASSQGTGAPNDEQFF. CDR3 in DNA: TGTGCCAGCAGCCAAGGAACCGGCGCACCTAATGATGAGCAGTTCTTC.

The rearrangement uses TRBV12-3 or TRBV12-4 and TRBJ2-1; 9 positions match TRBD1. V shed 3 bases and J 7 bases; nucleotides not matched to a gene: 4. This CDR3 is built from 14 residues. Here the CDR3 reads CASSFGDRANEQFF. As DNA, the CDR3 is TGTGCCAGCAGTTTCGGGGACAGGGCAAATGAGCAGTTCTTC.

This sequence joins TRBV25-1 and TRBJ2-7, with unresolved D. CDR1 is MGHDK, CDR2 SYGVNS, per germline. Trimming cost V 1 base and J 2 bases, with 12 bases left between them. The CDR3 runs 15 residues. The CDR3 reads CASSESAASPYEQYF. CDR3 DNA: TGTGCCAGCAGTGAATCGGCGGCGTCCCCCTACGAGCAGTACTTC.

The chain employs TRBV5-4 and TRBJ2-7, with TRBD2 as a possible D gene (5 bases). The V end lost 1 base, the J end lost 3 bases, and 17 bases lay between the germline ends. CDR3 length: 16 residues. Germline CDR1 reads SGHNT; CDR2 reads YYREEE (reference sequence). CDR3 coding DNA: TGTGCCAGCAGCTTGATGAGGGCATCAGTCCTCTACGAGCAGTACTTC. Translation: CASSLMRASVLYEQYF.

This chain joins TRBV6-5 and TRBJ1-2; D call uncertain. Trimming took off 10 bases at V and 8 bases at J, with 14 bases between the two ends. The CDR3 length is 11 residues. Germline V gene data show CDR1 as MNHEY and CDR2 as SVGAGI. CDR3 coding DNA: TGTGCCACCCAAGGAGGAAAGGGCTACACCTTC. It translates to CATQGGKGYTF.

The chain combines TRBV7-2 with TRBJ2-5; TRBD1 agrees at 10 bases. V trimming: 3 bases; J trimming: 4 bases; junction bases outside the gene matches: 2. The CDR3 length is 14 residues. Germline V gives CDR1 SGHTA, CDR2 FQGNSA. CDR3 sequence reads: CASSLTGGLETQYF. CDR3 in DNA: TGTGCCAGCAGCTTGACAGGGGGCTTAGAGACCCAGTACTTC. Using reference TRBV7-2 and TRBJ2-5 for the parts outside the CDR3, the full variable domain is GAGVSQSPSNKVTEKGKDVELRCDPISGHTALYWYRQSLGQGLEFLIYFQGNSAPDKSGLPSDRFSAERTGGSVSTLTIQRTQQEDSAVYLCASSLTGGLETQYFGPGTRLLVL.

J is TRBJ1-1 and V is TRBV15; tentative D call: TRBD1 (5 bases). The V end was cut by 3 bases, the J end by 6 bases, with 14 bases between. From germline, CDR1 is LNHNV and CDR2 YYDKDF (reference sequence). There are 14 residues in the CDR3. CDR3 DNA sequence: TGTGCCACCAGCAGGGAGCCGGGACTGCCTGAAGCTTTCTTT. Amino acid sequence: CATSREPGLPEAFF.